This T cell receptor (beta chain) was captured by sequencing in a study of CD8 T cells in Susac syndrome. While CD8+ and CD4+ T cells were isolated negatively, TEMRA cells were enriched by FACS. Reverse transcription of roughly 0.5 to 1 ug RNA used random hexamers. TCRdb called the immunoSEQ multiplex PCR reads again in MiXCR, with one record for every CDR3 protein. The sample holds 100,000 to 150,000 distinct CDR3 sequences, over 75% seen once. Sample: CD8+ T cells from PBMCs. This sequence was found in a human donor with multiple sclerosis.

This CDR3 is CASSLNYGGENRDNEQFF. As DNA, the CDR3 is TGTGCCAGCAGTTTAAACTATGGGGGGGAGAACCGGGACAATGAGCAGTTCTTC. V usage is TRBV28 and J usage is TRBJ2-1; 7 bases line up with TRBD2. Looked up from germline, CDR1 is MDHEN and CDR2 is SYDVKM. V was pared by 2 bases and J by 5 bases, with 15 bases of the junction left unmatched. CDR3 length: 18 residues.